This T cell receptor (beta chain) stems from a study of PD-1 blockade in classical Hodgkin lymphoma. Germline assignment: CDR1 SGHAT and CDR2 FQNNGV. The ends were cut back, 5 bases at V and 0 bases at J, with 26 bases in the middle. CDR3 length equals 19 residues. Every one of the patients relapsed after autologous stem cell transplantation (brentuximab vedotin exposure was variable). Using immunoSEQ multiplex PCR, the repertoire was profiled, and TCRdb retains in-frame clones only, with some absent. The repertoire has about 150,000 clones, approximately 72% of them found once; the top ten carry about 9%. A remark on this clone: Its target is not known.

Study-wide points: While CD8+ TCR diversity did not rise significantly by C4D1, CD4+ TCR diversity did. Those achieving complete response showed baseline diversity like newly diagnosed patients.

Sample: peripheral blood mononuclear cells (PBMCs), taken before the second cycle of nivolumab. The rearrangement joins TRBV11-2 to TRBJ2-7; TRBD2 is a possible D gene (5 bases). The receptor was isolated from a human donor with classical Hodgkin lymphoma. The CDR3, as DNA: TGTGCCAGCAGCCGTGATACCGGACTGAACCGCCCGAGCTCCTACGAGCAGTACTTC. The encoded protein is CASSRDTGLNRPSSYEQYF.